This note documents a single T cell receptor beta chain sequence. The antigen is undetermined. These data originate in a study of cytomegalovirus exposure and HLA in healthy donors. Study-level findings and limits: In an earlier analysis, about 90% or about 30%: the productive usage of most TCR beta V segments. Later analysis identified a missense DCLRE1C variant that was linked to TCR beta V- and J-gene trimming. In the analysis, some V segments, TRBV6-2 and TRBV6-3 included, were excluded as indistinguishable.

After removal of 4 bases from V and 3 bases from J, the junction contained 13 bases not matched to a gene. The CDR3 is made up of 17 amino acids. Germline CDR1 reads SGHRS; CDR2 reads YFSETQ. The PCR employed 60 Vbeta primers together with 13 Jbeta primers. Here immunoSEQ multiplex PCR was the method, and the copy in TCRdb shows in-frame clones only, minus some. The table lists 95,000 to 100,000 clones, about 80% of them singletons. Donors showed nominal health when sampled, although they likely had unrecorded immune exposures. This clonotype was sampled from a man aged 40-50 years in good health and CMV-seronegative. Sequenced: PBMCs. This chain joins TRBV5-1 and TRBJ2-7; TRBD1 matches at 10 bases. The CDR3 sequence: CASSLYQPGQGNYEQYF. The CDR3 DNA sequence: TGCGCCAGCAGCCTTTACCAACCGGGACAGGGGAACTACGAGCAGTACTTC.